A selection of T cell receptor beta chains follows, all from one sample in a study of T cells in Graves' hyperthyroidism and ophthalmopathy. MiXCR was run by TCRdb on the multiplex PCR reads, yielding one entry per CDR3 protein. This table has 400,000 or so distinct CDR3 sequences, about 14% appearing once. The specimen was blood. These receptor sequences come from a man between 45 and 60 years old with Graves' ophthalmopathy. CDR3s include the opening cysteine and the closing phenylalanine or tryptophan. Part of the rows lack a size; the others show once, few, many or a class for expanded clones.

>many|TRBV7-9
CASRTDFPLLYF
>many|TRBV2
CASSRTSGSNEQYF
>many|TRBV5-1
CASSLGDRVSNEQFF
>many|TRBV11-1
CASSPRGLAGVFGELFF
>many|TRBV11-2
CASSGGLAGGSGEQYF
>.|TRBV9
CASSGGSPGVGTEAFF
>.|TRBV25-1
CASSEGRGFTMNTEAFF
>many|TRBV2
CASSEDRGDTQYF
>many|TRBV20-1
CSARIWERNTGELFF
>few|TRBV7-3
CASSLGTPATGELFF
>many|TRBV2
CASVPPSLADLGEQYF
>many|TRBV18
CASSPGDSSYEQYF
>many|TRBV3-1
CASSQEVGLAPEQYF
>many|TRBV20-1
CSASGGTSINEQFF
>.|TRBV5-1
CASSGGAVNTEAFF
>many|TRBV11-3
CASSLLSGRKETQYF
>once|TRBV20-1
CSADGSGTSGWRDNEQFF
>many|TRBV4-2
CASSPRQADEQFF
>.|TRBV6-1
CASRERVPAGQQYF
>many|TRBV9
CASSGGGPGETQYF
>few|TRBV2
CASTELTSTDTQYF
>many|TRBV12-3/TRBV12-4
CASSPQTLIGNQPQHF
>many|TRBV3-1
CASSRGRVHDEQFF
>.|TRBV6-2/TRBV6-3
CASSQNGLATVGPVEQYF
>.|TRBV24-1
CATSGGMTDTQYF
>.|TRBV5-5
CASSLGRASGGNEQYF
>many|TRBV20-1
CSAPHRLITDTQYF
>many|TRBV28
CASSPRGLAGGSTFEQYF
>many|TRBV27
CASSRAGTSGPTYEQYF
>many|TRBV14
CASSQELGGSYEQYF
>many|TRBV18
CASSPGKEEETQYF
>many|TRBV6-1
CASSPRTDYNEQFF
>.|TRBV3-1
CASSQDPGLAGVGEQFF
>few|TRBV20-1
CSARGGTDNSPLHF
>many|TRBV5-8
CASSPGGGEPNYGYTF
>many|TRBV7-9
CASSLGKKPGGETQYF
>.|TRBV7-9
CASSLARSGSSYEQYF
>many|TRBV5-1
CASSLRVSAGVGETQYF
>many|TRBV28
CASGGGRPNYEQYF
>many|TRBV2
CASRGGLAGGYEQYF
>.|TRBV19
CASANMNTEAFF
>many|TRBV7-9
CASSLGGSRYEQYF
>.|TRBV10-3
CAIAQTGSYYEQYF